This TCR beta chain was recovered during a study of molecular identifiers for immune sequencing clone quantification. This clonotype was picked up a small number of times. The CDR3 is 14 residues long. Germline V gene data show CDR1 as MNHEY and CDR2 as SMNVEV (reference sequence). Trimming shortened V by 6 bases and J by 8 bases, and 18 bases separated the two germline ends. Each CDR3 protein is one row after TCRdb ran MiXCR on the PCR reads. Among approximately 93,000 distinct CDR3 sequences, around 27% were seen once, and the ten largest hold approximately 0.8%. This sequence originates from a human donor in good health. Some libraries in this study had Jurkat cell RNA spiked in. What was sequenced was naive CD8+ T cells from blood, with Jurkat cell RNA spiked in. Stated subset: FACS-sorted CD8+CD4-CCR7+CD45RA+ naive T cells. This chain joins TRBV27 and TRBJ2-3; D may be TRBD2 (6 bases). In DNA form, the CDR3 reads TGTGCCAGCAGCTCGGGAGTCTCGGTGGGTACGCAGTATTTT. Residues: CASSSGVSVGTQYF.